Listed here is a single T cell receptor (beta chain). TCRdb analysed the RT-PCR reads with MiXCR anew, one entry per CDR3 protein. The sample holds about 110,000 distinct CDR3 sequences, roughly 37% seen once. The germline V gene has CDR1 MNHEY and CDR2 SVGEGT. The CDR3 sequence is 15 residues long. V was cut by 6 bases and J by 4 bases, with 16 bases left in between. The data originate from a study of patients and donors after allogeneic stem cell transplantation. V gene TRBV6-2 or TRBV6-3 combines with J gene TRBJ2-4; a possible D gene is TRBD2 (6 bases). Material for sequencing was blood, either unsorted or a sorted T cell fraction (not recorded which). The TCR sequence derives from a human donor who was either an allogeneic HSCT recipient or a stem cell or donor lymphocyte infusion donor (not recorded which). It is not recorded whose cells these are; they may come from a transplant donor. The CDR3: CASRPTGGNKNIQYF. CDR3 bases: TGTGCCAGCAGGCCTACCGGGGGTAATAAAAACATTCAGTACTTC.